This T cell receptor beta chain is drawn from a study of shared clonotypes between healthy human individuals. Study observations and caveats: Among donors, clonotype sharing was expected to be affected by sequencing depth.

Donors comprised healthy HIV-negative adults lacking recent acute infections or vaccinations. All of the donors resided in Nashville, Tennessee, and each was a Caucasian adult. At a deep level, the assay was run. TCRdb's table, derived via immunoSEQ multiplex PCR, lists solely in-frame clones and lacks some. Of under 600,000 clones detected, roughly 79% appear once; the ten largest clones hold around 11%. V dropped 1 base and J dropped 4 bases, with 10 bases sitting between them. Germline V CDR1 and CDR2: LGHNA, YNFKEQ. The CDR3 contains 14 residues. Note on this clone: Its cognate antigen is unknown.

The rearrangement uses TRBV4-2 and TRBJ1-2; a weak D match, TRBD1 (6 bases). Sequencing was done on a sample of PBMCs. This clonotype was sampled from a middle-aged woman in good health. Some clones in this sample may be carry-over from other donors' samples. CDR3 DNA sequence: TGTGCCAGCAGCCAAGCCCGGACAGTCTATGGCTACACCTTC. It codes for CASSQARTVYGYTF.